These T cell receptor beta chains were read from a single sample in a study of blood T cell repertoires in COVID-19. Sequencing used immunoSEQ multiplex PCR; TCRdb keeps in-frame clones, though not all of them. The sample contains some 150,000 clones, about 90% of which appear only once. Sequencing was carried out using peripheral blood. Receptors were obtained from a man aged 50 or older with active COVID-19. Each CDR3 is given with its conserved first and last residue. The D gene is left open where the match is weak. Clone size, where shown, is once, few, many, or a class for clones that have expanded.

CDR3nt: TGTGCCAGCAGTCCCTGGGGACAGTACACTGAAGCTTTCTTT
CDR3aa: CASSPWGQYTEAFF
d_gene: TRBD1
abundance: -
v_gene: TRBV27
j_gene: TRBJ1-1

CDR3nt: TGTGCCAGCAGCTTAGACTTCATGCGCCCCTACGAGCAGTACTTC
CDR3aa: CASSLDFMRPYEQYF
d_gene: -
abundance: -
v_gene: TRBV7-6
j_gene: TRBJ2-7

CDR3nt: TGTGCCAGCAGTTTAACCGGGACAGGGCTTAGAGGGATGAACACTGAAGCTTTCTTT
CDR3aa: CASSLTGTGLRGMNTEAFF
d_gene: TRBD1
abundance: -
v_gene: TRBV27
j_gene: TRBJ1-1

CDR3nt: TGTGCCAGCAGCCCGGCTGGTGGGAGCTCCTACGAGCAGTACTTC
CDR3aa: CASSPAGGSSYEQYF
d_gene: -
abundance: -
v_gene: TRBV3-1/TRBV3-2
j_gene: TRBJ2-7

CDR3nt: TGCGCCAGCAGTGAGACGCGGACAGGGATATCTGGAAACACCATATATTTT
CDR3aa: CASSETRTGISGNTIYF
d_gene: TRBD1
abundance: few
v_gene: TRBV10-1
j_gene: TRBJ1-3

CDR3nt: TGCGCCAGCAGATTTCTACGGTTGAGCACAGATACGCAGTATTTT
CDR3aa: CASRFLRLSTDTQYF
d_gene: -
abundance: -
v_gene: TRBV4-1
j_gene: TRBJ2-3

CDR3nt: TGTGCCAGTCAAAAGGGGCCCGGGAACATTCAGTACTTC
CDR3aa: CASQKGPGNIQYF
d_gene: -
abundance: -
v_gene: TRBV7-2
j_gene: TRBJ2-4

CDR3nt: TGTGCCAGTAGTATGGTGGGGCAGGGAATCCAGCCCCAGCATTTT
CDR3aa: CASSMVGQGIQPQHF
d_gene: -
abundance: -
v_gene: TRBV19
j_gene: TRBJ1-5

CDR3nt: TGTGCCAGCAGCTTATCAGGGGTGGAAGCTTTCTTT
CDR3aa: CASSLSGVEAFF
d_gene: -
abundance: -
v_gene: TRBV7-2
j_gene: TRBJ1-1

CDR3nt: TGCGCCAGCAAGGGGCAACAGAGCAGGGCCAACGTCCTGACTTTC
CDR3aa: CASKGQQSRANVLTF
d_gene: -
abundance: once
v_gene: TRBV5-1
j_gene: TRBJ2-6

CDR3nt: TGTGCCAGCAGCTTCCAGCGCCAAGAGACCCAGTACTTC
CDR3aa: CASSFQRQETQYF
d_gene: -
abundance: -
v_gene: TRBV3-1/TRBV3-2
j_gene: TRBJ2-5

CDR3nt: TGTGCCAGCAGCTCCCAAAACAAATACGAGCAGTACTTC
CDR3aa: CASSSQNKYEQYF
d_gene: -
abundance: -
v_gene: TRBV5-4
j_gene: TRBJ2-7

CDR3nt: TGTGCCAGTAGTACACGGGACAGGGATAAGCGAGTCTTCCGGAGGACCTTC
CDR3aa: CASSTRDRDKRVFRRTF
d_gene: TRBD1
abundance: -
v_gene: TRBV19
j_gene: TRBJ1-2

CDR3nt: TGTGCCAGCAGTTCCGGACAGGCTGGTGGCTACACCTTC
CDR3aa: CASSSGQAGGYTF
d_gene: TRBD1
abundance: -
v_gene: TRBV7-2
j_gene: TRBJ1-2

CDR3nt: TGTGCCAGCAGCCCCTGGACTAGCGGGGTAGAGACCCAGTACTTC
CDR3aa: CASSPWTSGVETQYF
d_gene: TRBD2
abundance: -
v_gene: TRBV3-1/TRBV3-2
j_gene: TRBJ2-5

CDR3nt: TGTGCCATCAGTGGTGGAGGGGAGCAGTTCTTC
CDR3aa: CAISGGGEQFF
d_gene: -
abundance: -
v_gene: TRBV10-3
j_gene: TRBJ2-1

CDR3nt: TGTGCCAGCAGCTTGGACAGGGAGGGATCACCCCTCCACTTT
CDR3aa: CASSLDREGSPLHF
d_gene: -
abundance: -
v_gene: TRBV5-4
j_gene: TRBJ1-6

CDR3nt: TGCGCCAGCAGCCAGGTTACAGGGCCCTACGAGCAGTACTTC
CDR3aa: CASSQVTGPYEQYF
d_gene: -
abundance: -
v_gene: TRBV4-1
j_gene: TRBJ2-7

CDR3nt: TGTGCCAGCAGTAGCGGGACTTTTGGGGAGCAGTTCTTC
CDR3aa: CASSSGTFGEQFF
d_gene: TRBD2
abundance: -
v_gene: TRBV12-3/TRBV12-4
j_gene: TRBJ2-1

CDR3nt: TGTGCCAGCAGCGTTTTCGGGGCAGGGACTAGCACAGATACGCAGTATTTT
CDR3aa: CASSVFGAGTSTDTQYF
d_gene: -
abundance: -
v_gene: TRBV25-1
j_gene: TRBJ2-3

CDR3nt: TGCGCCAGCAGTGAAATTTCGGGAACCTACTACGAGCAGTACTTC
CDR3aa: CASSEISGTYYEQYF
d_gene: -
abundance: -
v_gene: TRBV10-2
j_gene: TRBJ2-7

CDR3nt: TGTGCCAGCAGCCAAGGAGAGGCCGCAACTAATGAAAAACTGTTTTTT
CDR3aa: CASSQGEAATNEKLFF
d_gene: -
abundance: -
v_gene: TRBV4-2
j_gene: TRBJ1-4

CDR3nt: TGTGCCAGCAGCGTAGCCCCTGGACTAGCGGGGCCCTATTCCTACAATGAGCAGTTCTTC
CDR3aa: CASSVAPGLAGPYSYNEQFF
d_gene: TRBD2
abundance: -
v_gene: TRBV9
j_gene: TRBJ2-1

CDR3nt: TGTGCCACCCGGACAGGGAAGGATGGAAACACCATATATTTT
CDR3aa: CATRTGKDGNTIYF
d_gene: TRBD1
abundance: -
v_gene: TRBV10-3
j_gene: TRBJ1-3

CDR3nt: TGTGCCAGCAGCCAAGATCGGGGGAACGAGCAGTACTTC
CDR3aa: CASSQDRGNEQYF
d_gene: -
abundance: -
v_gene: TRBV3-1/TRBV3-2
j_gene: TRBJ2-7

CDR3nt: TGTGCCAGCAGCCGGGGGACAGGGGAGGGCTCACCCCTCCACTTT
CDR3aa: CASSRGTGEGSPLHF
d_gene: TRBD1
abundance: -
v_gene: TRBV6-5
j_gene: TRBJ1-6

CDR3nt: TGTGCCAGCAGTTACAATGGACTTTATGAAAAACTGTTTTTT
CDR3aa: CASSYNGLYEKLFF
d_gene: -
abundance: -
v_gene: TRBV6-5
j_gene: TRBJ1-4

CDR3nt: TGTGCCAGCAGCGGGGGGACGGGGGCCTATGGCTACACCTTC
CDR3aa: CASSGGTGAYGYTF
d_gene: -
abundance: -
v_gene: TRBV6-5
j_gene: TRBJ1-2

CDR3nt: TGTGCCAGCAGTCTGGACTGGTTTGGTGGCAATCAGCCCCAGCATTTT
CDR3aa: CASSLDWFGGNQPQHF
d_gene: -
abundance: -
v_gene: TRBV28
j_gene: TRBJ1-5

CDR3nt: TGTGCCAGCAGTAACCGGGACAGGGTATTCCACGAGCAGTACTTC
CDR3aa: CASSNRDRVFHEQYF
d_gene: TRBD1
abundance: -
v_gene: TRBV6-4
j_gene: TRBJ2-7

CDR3nt: TGTGCCAGCAGCTTAATGAGACAGGGGGATGAGCAGTTCTTC
CDR3aa: CASSLMRQGDEQFF
d_gene: TRBD1
abundance: -
v_gene: TRBV7-3
j_gene: TRBJ2-1

CDR3nt: TGCGCCAGCAGCCCCCGACAGGGGGCCGGAGAGACCCAGTACTTC
CDR3aa: CASSPRQGAGETQYF
d_gene: TRBD1
abundance: -
v_gene: TRBV5-1
j_gene: TRBJ2-5

CDR3nt: TGTGCCAGCAGCCAAGGACTAGCGGGGAGCACAGATACGCAGTATTTT
CDR3aa: CASSQGLAGSTDTQYF
d_gene: TRBD2
abundance: -
v_gene: TRBV7-6
j_gene: TRBJ2-3

CDR3nt: TGTGCCAGCAGCGTACAAGGGGCAACTAATGAAAAACTGTTTTTT
CDR3aa: CASSVQGATNEKLFF
d_gene: -
abundance: once
v_gene: TRBV9
j_gene: TRBJ1-4

CDR3nt: TGTGCCAGCAGTCGAGCGACAGGCCCGAACACTGAAGCTTTCTTT
CDR3aa: CASSRATGPNTEAFF
d_gene: -
abundance: few
v_gene: TRBV6-2/TRBV6-3
j_gene: TRBJ1-1

CDR3nt: TGTGCCAGCAGCCCATCGCGGGGGCAGCTCACTTACGGCTCTGGAAACACCATATATTTT
CDR3aa: CASSPSRGQLTYGSGNTIYF
d_gene: -
abundance: once
v_gene: TRBV7-8
j_gene: TRBJ1-3

CDR3nt: TGTGCCACCCGACTAGCGTCACGGGATACGCAGTATTTT
CDR3aa: CATRLASRDTQYF
d_gene: TRBD2
abundance: -
v_gene: TRBV6-6
j_gene: TRBJ2-3

CDR3nt: TGTGCCAGCAGCCATCGGATTGGGCCGGAATATAATTCACCCCTCCACTTT
CDR3aa: CASSHRIGPEYNSPLHF
d_gene: -
abundance: -
v_gene: TRBV11-2
j_gene: TRBJ1-6

CDR3nt: TGTGCCAGCAGCTTTTCTACGGCGGCATACGAGCAGTACTTC
CDR3aa: CASSFSTAAYEQYF
d_gene: -
abundance: few
v_gene: TRBV7-8
j_gene: TRBJ2-7